The 8 T cell receptor beta chains below come from one sample, sequenced in a study of T cell repertoires in cytomegalovirus infection. One entry per CDR3 protein results from TCRdb running MiXCR on the reads. The sample holds around 210,000 distinct CDR3 sequences, 6.5% seen once. Sequenced material: PBMCs. These receptors originate from a human donor in good health (CMV status not recorded). Some clones in this sample may be carry-over from other donors' samples.

This clonotype was found many times. The rearrangement joins TRBV9 to TRBJ2-1; the D is unclear. The V end lost 0 bases, the J end lost 2 bases, and 6 bases lay between the germline ends. The CDR3 length is 14 residues. Germline V gene lookup returns CDR1 SGDLS and CDR2 YYNGEE. The CDR3 nucleotides are TGTGCCAGCAGCGTAGCGTCAGCCTACAATGAGCAGTTCTTC. Its protein is CASSVASAYNEQFF.

This clonotype has ten or more counts. This chain uses TRBV12-3 or TRBV12-4 with TRBJ1-2, with D tentatively TRBD1 (6 bases). The CDR3 length is 15 residues. Trimming took 6 bases from V and 0 from J, leaving 14 bases between them. The CDR3 DNA is TGTGCCAGCAGCCCCTCGCAGGGGACTAACTATGGCTACACCTTC. Translated: CASSPSQGTNYGYTF.

This clonotype showed up many times. The chain carries TRBV6-6 and TRBJ1-1, with 10 bases aligning to TRBD1. The germline gives CDR1 MNHNY, CDR2 SVGAGI (reference sequence). The ends lost 0 bases at V and 1 base at J; junction bases unmatched: 14. This CDR3 spans 20 amino acids. CDR3 amino acids: CASSYSKGTGAKTGNTEAFF. The DNA of the CDR3 is TGTGCCAGCAGTTACTCGAAGGGGACAGGGGCCAAAACTGGGAACACTGAAGCTTTCTTT.

The V gene is TRBV20-1, the J gene TRBJ2-1; D ambiguous. CDR1 and CDR2 (germline): DFQATT, SNEGSKA (reference sequence). The CDR3 sequence is 12 residues long. The V and J ends lost 5 bases and 7 bases respectively, with 12 bases between them. The CDR3 is CSAGVVINEQFF. The CDR3 nucleotides read TGCAGTGCTGGGGTCGTGATAAATGAGCAGTTCTTC.

Ten or more counts support this clonotype. J is TRBJ2-2 and V is TRBV6-2 or TRBV6-3; D perhaps matches TRBD1 (5 bases). The germline gives CDR1 MNHEY, CDR2 SVGEGT. Trimming removed 2 bases from V and 4 bases from J, with 14 bases in between. CDR3 length: 16 amino acids. The CDR3 here is CASSYPSTGITGELFF. The DNA for the CDR3 is TGTGCCAGCAGTTACCCATCAACAGGAATCACCGGGGAGCTGTTTTTT.

There are many counts of this clonotype. The genes are TRBV7-2 and TRBJ2-3; D gene uncertain. The V end lost 2 bases, the J end lost 6 bases, and 6 bases lay between the germline ends. The CDR3 length is 12 residues. Germline CDR1 reads SGHTA; CDR2 reads FQGNSA. CDR3 sequence reads: CASSLLEDTQYF. Here the CDR3 DNA reads TGTGCCAGCAGCTTACTTGAGGATACGCAGTATTTT.

This clonotype has a count of ten or more. The chain is built from TRBV12-3 or TRBV12-4 and TRBJ2-3; D gene unclear. The ends were cut back, 5 bases at V and 0 bases at J, with 9 bases in the middle. The length of the CDR3 is 14 residues. The CDR3 spells CASSRPDSTDTQYF. The CDR3 coding sequence is TGTGCCAGCAGTCGCCCTGATAGCACAGATACGCAGTATTTT.

V is TRBV6-6 and J is TRBJ2-5; 8 nucleotides line up with TRBD1. Per the germline V gene, CDR1 is MNHNY and CDR2 is SVGAGI (reference sequence). The J segment lost 3 bases and the V segment lost 5 bases, leaving 5 bases of the junction unmatched. The CDR3 sequence is 14 residues long. The CDR3 DNA reads TGTGCCAGCAGTCCGACAGGGGTGGAAGAGACCCAGTACTTC. It is translated as CASSPTGVEETQYF.